The 12 T cell receptor beta chains in this list originate from one sample, sequenced in a study of T-cell reconstitution after alpha-beta-depleted transplantation in children. For TCRbeta, the library was prepared with unique molecular identifiers. Each CDR3 protein is one row after TCRdb ran MiXCR on the PCR reads. Here the sample spans a few hundred thousand distinct CDR3 sequences, roughly 13% being singletons. The sample in question was PBMCs, mostly from graft donor cells, obtained 360 days after TCRalphabeta/CD19-depleted stem cell transplant. These receptors were taken from a male patient between 5 and 17 years old who had a stem cell transplant for acute myeloid leukemia, so the T cells may come from the graft donor.

This clonotype was seen a handful of times. The V gene is TRBV11-1, the J gene TRBJ2-7, with 10 bases identical to TRBD2. V dropped 5 bases and J dropped 5; count of bases not matched to a gene: 9. CDR3 size: 15 residues. The V gene's germline CDR1 is SGHAT and CDR2 FQDESV (reference sequence). The CDR3 reads CASSHQREGLNEQYF. In nucleotides, the CDR3 is TGTGCCAGCAGCCACCAGCGGGAGGGCCTCAACGAGCAGTACTTC.

This clonotype turned up a few times. The chain combines TRBV3-1 with TRBJ2-7, with D uncertain. Trimming left V 4 bases short and J 3 bases short, with 13 bases between. Looked up from germline, CDR1 is LGHDT and CDR2 is YNNKEL (reference sequence). This CDR3 contains 14 residues. The CDR3 loop is CASSPIGTYYEQYF. In DNA form, the CDR3 reads TGTGCCAGCAGCCCCATTGGAACTTACTACGAGCAGTACTTC.

This clonotype was observed a handful of times. This rearrangement joins TRBV28 to TRBJ2-1; D remains ambiguous. CDR1 and CDR2 from the germline V gene are MDHEN and SYDVKM. There are 16 residues in the CDR3. The V end was cut by 2 bases, the J end by 2 bases, with 13 bases between. In DNA form, the CDR3 reads TGTGCCAGCAGTTTAATAGGCGTGGGTGCCTACAATGAGCAGTTCTTC. Translated: CASSLIGVGAYNEQFF. Looking up the rest from reference TRBV28 and TRBJ2-1 gives the full variable domain: DVKVTQSSRYLVKRTGEKVFLECVQDMDHENMFWYRQDPGLGLRLIYFSYDVKMKEKGDIPEGYSVSREKKERFSLILESASTNQTSMYLCASSLIGVGAYNEQFFGPGTRLTVL.

This clonotype has a handful of counts. The J gene is TRBJ2-1, the V gene TRBV6-5; 12 bases match TRBD2. Trimming took 2 bases from V and 7 from J; bases not matched to a gene: 9. Germline values: CDR1 MNHEY, CDR2 SVGAGI. The CDR3 length is 17 residues. CDR3 DNA sequence: TGTGCCAGCAGTTACCTCTTACTAGCGGGAGGAAGGAATGAGCAGTTCTTC. Translated, it gives CASSYLLLAGGRNEQFF.

V is TRBV4-3 and J is TRBJ1-1; D ambiguous. Germline CDR1 and CDR2: LGHNA and YSLEER. The CDR3 is made up of 16 amino acids. V lost 0 bases to trimming and J lost 4 bases, with 15 bases between them. CDR3 nucleotides: TGCGCCAGCAGCCAAGAGAACACAGCTTTGGGCACTGAAGCTTTCTTT. Translation gives CASSQENTALGTEAFF.

There are many counts of this clonotype. V usage is TRBV29-1 and J usage is TRBJ2-7; possible D gene TRBD1, 6 bases. The CDR3 loop spans 11 amino acids. The V and J ends lost 7 bases and 2 bases respectively, with 9 bases between them. Per the germline V gene, CDR1 is SQVTM and CDR2 is ANQGSEA. CDR3 nucleotides: TGCAGCGGCAGGGGTGCCTACGAGCAGTACTTC. Encoded protein: CSGRGAYEQYF.

Worth noting for this clonotype: Its ends do not fully match the called genes, so a read error is possible. The chain combines TRBV5-4 with TRBJ1-5; a weak D match, TRBD1 (5 bases). This CDR3 spans 16 amino acids. The germline V gene encodes CDR1 SGHNT and CDR2 YYREEE (reference sequence). For the CDR3, the DNA is TGCGCCAGCAGCTTGGTAGGGTGGGAGGGGAATCAGCCCCAGCATTTT. It translates to CASSLVGWEGNQPQHF. Filled out from reference TRBV5-4 and TRBJ1-5, the complete variable domain reads ETGVTQSPTHLIKTRGQQVTLRCSSQSGHNTVSWYQQALGQGPQFIFQYYREEENGRGNFPPRFSGLQFPNYSSELNVNALELDDSALYLCASSLVGWEGNQPQHFGDGTRLSIL.

The V call is TRBV5-1, the J call TRBJ2-2; D may be TRBD2 (5 bases). The germline CDR1 and CDR2 sequences are SGHRS and YFSETQ. CDR3 length: 15 residues. Trimming removed 1 base at V and 4 bases at J, with 11 bases between. The CDR3 sequence: CASSLRRTGTGELFF. The CDR3 nucleotides are TGCGCCAGCAGCTTGCGGAGGACGGGCACCGGGGAGCTGTTTTTT.

This clonotype was counted many times. The chain uses TRBV5-1 and TRBJ2-7; either TRBD1 or TRBD2 may supply D (5 bases each). The ends were cut back, 3 bases at V and 6 bases at J, with 22 bases in the middle. This CDR3 comprises 16 residues. Per germline, CDR1 SGHRS and CDR2 YFSETQ. Here the CDR3 reads CASSSGSGPVISEQYF. CDR3 DNA: TGCGCCAGCAGCTCGGGATCAGGGCCCGTAATCTCCGAGCAGTACTTC.

The chain recombines TRBV5-5 with TRBJ1-5; 10 bases are a match to TRBD1. V lost 3 bases, J lost 6 bases, and 6 bases stayed unmatched. Looked up from germline, CDR1 is SGHKS and CDR2 is YYEKEE (reference sequence). CDR3 length: 15 amino acids. CDR3 in DNA: TGTGCCAGCAGCTGGGGGACAGGGGAGGGTCAGCCCCAGCATTTT. Encoded protein: CASSWGTGEGQPQHF.

This clonotype was seen ten or more times. The V gene is TRBV6-5, the J gene TRBJ2-5; the match to TRBD1 covers 8 bases. V gave up 4 bases and J gave up 4 bases; unmatched junction bases: 8. Germline V gene lookup returns CDR1 MNHEY and CDR2 SVGAGI. This CDR3 is built from 15 residues. CDR3 nucleotides: TGTGCCAGCAGTTCCCTTCAGGGGGCAGGAGAGACCCAGTACTTC. Its protein is CASSSLQGAGETQYF.

This clonotype turned up a few times. This chain links TRBV20-1 with TRBJ2-3; the match to TRBD1 covers 8 bases. The CDR3 loop spans 15 amino acids. CDR1 and CDR2 from the germline V gene are DFQATT and SNEGSKA (reference sequence). With V trimmed by 3 bases and J by 4 bases, 9 bases remained unmatched. CDR3 amino acids: CSARSPGGASDTQYF. CDR3 nucleotide sequence: TGCAGTGCTAGGTCCCCAGGGGGCGCGTCAGATACGCAGTATTTT.